Presented here are 14 T cell receptor beta chains from one specimen sequenced in a study of cytomegalovirus exposure and HLA in healthy donors. PCR involved 60 Vbeta and 13 Jbeta primers. Assay used: immunoSEQ multiplex PCR; TCRdb lists only in-frame clones, some missing. The sample shows 150,000 or so clones, around 79% of them seen only once. Sequences were obtained from PBMCs. All receptors derive from a woman in her 50s in good health and CMV-seropositive.

V usage is TRBV21-1 and J usage is TRBJ1-6; the tabulated D call, TRBD1, remains unverified against the DNA. TRBV21-1 is annotated as a pseudogene. The CDR3 runs to 16 residues. CDR3 in DNA: TGTGCCAGCAGCAAAGGACAGAGCTCCTATAATTCACCCCTCCACTTT. It is translated as CASSKGQSSYNSPLHF.

This clone was observed a handful of times. J is TRBJ1-2 and V is TRBV27; a possible D gene is TRBD1 (6 bases). The CDR3 spans 13 residues. The germline CDR1 and CDR2 sequences are MNHEY and SMNVEV (reference sequence). V lost 5 bases to trimming and J lost 5 bases, with 12 bases between them. The DNA for the CDR3 is TGTGCCAGCAGTCCCGGACAGAAGTATGGCTACACCTTC. Its protein product is CASSPGQKYGYTF.

A remark on this clone: This specimen includes other DNA sequences encoding the same CDR3. The rearrangement links TRBV28 to TRBJ2-2; the match to TRBD1 covers 8 bases. With V trimmed by 6 bases and J by 1 base, 4 bases remained unmatched. Per germline, CDR1 MDHEN and CDR2 SYDVKM. The length of the CDR3 is 15 residues. The CDR3 DNA reads TGTGCCAGCAGGCCCGGGACAGGGAACACCGGGGAGCTGTTTTTT. Its translation: CASRPGTGNTGELFF.

The chain joins TRBV19 to TRBJ1-2; D is perhaps TRBD1 (6 bases). CDR3 length: 14 residues. V lost 7 bases, J lost 8 bases, and 20 bases lay in between. Germline assignment: CDR1 LNHDA and CDR2 SQIVND (reference sequence). The CDR3 DNA reads as TGTGCCAGTACTCACAGGGTGGAGGAGAGCGGCTACACCTTC. Its translation is CASTHRVEESGYTF.

This sequence joins TRBV7-6 and TRBJ2-1, with TRBD2 matching 14 bases. In germline, CDR1 is SGHVS, CDR2 FNYEAQ. The CDR3 is 20 amino acids. J gave up 1 base and V 0 bases, and 8 bases lay outside the gene matches. CDR3 protein: CASSLAVPGLAGASYNEQFF. CDR3 DNA sequence: TGTGCCAGCAGCTTAGCCGTACCGGGACTAGCGGGAGCATCCTACAATGAGCAGTTCTTC.

The chain links TRBV14 to TRBJ1-2, with 7 positions matching TRBD1. Germline V gene sequence: CDR1 SGHDN, CDR2 FVKESK. The CDR3 runs 15 residues. The V segment lost 4 bases and the J segment 6 bases; nucleotides outside the gene matches: 11. CDR3 sequence: CASSPRTGPRNGYTF. CDR3 bases: TGTGCCAGCAGCCCACGGACAGGTCCCAGGAATGGCTACACCTTC.

The chain links TRBV12-5 to TRBJ2-5; 8 bases are a match to TRBD2. In germline, CDR1 is LGHNT, CDR2 FRNRAP. CDR3 length equals 14 residues. The V and J ends lost 4 bases and 7 bases, in that order; junction bases with no gene match: 8. The CDR3 spells CASGYSGMVGTQYF. CDR3 coding DNA: TGTGCTAGTGGTTATAGCGGGATGGTGGGGACCCAGTACTTC. Together with reference TRBV12-5 and TRBJ2-5, the CDR3 gives the full variable domain: DARVTQTPRHKVTEMGQEVTMRCQPILGHNTVFWYRQTMMQGLELLAYFRNRAPLDDSGMPKDRFSAEMPDATLATLKIQPSEPRDSAVYFCASGYSGMVGTQYFGPGTRLLVL.

The chain employs TRBV7-9 and TRBJ1-4; D might be TRBD1 (6 bases). With 5 bases removed from V and 5 bases from J, the gap between germline ends came to 6 bases. CDR1 and CDR2 from the germline V gene are SEHNR and FQNEAQ (reference sequence). This CDR3 comprises 12 residues. CDR3 amino acids: CASSQGNEKLFF. Written as DNA, the CDR3 is TGTGCCAGCAGCCAGGGGAATGAAAAACTGTTTTTT.

This clone was picked up a small number of times. This chain uses TRBV7-9 with TRBJ2-1, with 7 bases matching TRBD1. The CDR3 totals 16 residues. In germline, CDR1 is SEHNR, CDR2 FQNEAQ (reference sequence). J was trimmed by 0 bases and V by 2 bases; bases with no gene match: 4. CDR3 sequence: CASSLKGASSYNEQFF. The CDR3 DNA reads as TGTGCCAGCAGCTTAAAGGGGGCCAGCTCCTACAATGAGCAGTTCTTC. Based on the CDR3 plus reference TRBV7-9 and TRBJ2-1, the full variable domain is DTGVSQNPRHKITKRGQNVTFRCDPISEHNRLYWYRQTLGQGPEFLTYFQNEAQLEKSRLLSDRFSAERPKGSFSTLEIQRTEQGDSAMYLCASSLKGASSYNEQFFGPGTRLTVL.

As DNA, the CDR3 is TGTGCCAGCTCATATTTGAGCCCCGGGGAGCTGTTTTTT. Amino acid sequence: CASSYLSPGELFF. V usage is TRBV18 and J usage is TRBJ2-2; no reliable D call. CDR1 is KGHSH, CDR2 LQKENI, per germline. The CDR3 has 13 residues. V lost 5 bases to trimming and J lost 6 bases, with 10 bases between them.

V is TRBV2 and J is TRBJ2-7; 7 bases line up with TRBD1. Germline loops: CDR1 SNHLY, CDR2 FYNNEI. The junction had 6 bases not matched to a gene; V was cut back by 6 bases and J by 7 bases. This CDR3 region has 12 residues. CDR3 DNA: TGTGCCAGCAGGGGAACAGGGGTAGAGCAGTACTTC. Its protein product is CASRGTGVEQYF.

The J gene is TRBJ2-7, the V gene TRBV9, with a possible D match to TRBD2 (5 bases). The V and J ends lost 0 bases and 2 bases respectively, with 12 bases between them. The CDR3 consists of 15 residues. CDR1 and CDR2 (germline): SGDLS, YYNGEE. CDR3 residues: CASSVAAGNAYEQYF. CDR3 nucleotide sequence: TGTGCCAGCAGCGTAGCGGCCGGGAATGCCTACGAGCAGTACTTC.

DNA for the CDR3: TGCGCCAGCAGTGTACAGAGGAACACTGAAGCTTTCTTT. Its protein product is CASSVQRNTEAFF. The chain recombines TRBV10-1 with TRBJ1-1; D call uncertain. The V gene lost 4 bases and the J gene lost 1 base, with 7 bases spanning the gap. This CDR3 is built from 13 residues. Germline CDR1 and CDR2: WNHNN and SYGVQD (reference sequence).

The V gene is TRBV9, the J gene TRBJ2-5; the D is unclear. Germline lookup yields CDR1 SGDLS and CDR2 YYNGEE. The CDR3 contains 17 residues. Trimming stripped 0 bases from V and 3 bases from J, with 18 bases between. CDR3 coding DNA: TGTGCCAGCAGCGTAGGATGGCTCGGGTTGTTGGAAGAGACCCAGTACTTC. As protein: CASSVGWLGLLEETQYF.